This is a list of T cell receptor beta chains from one sample in a study of shared T cell receptors in the human thymus. Some clones are missing from TCRdb's copy, which holds only in-frame ones; the method was immunoSEQ multiplex PCR. The table lists around 340,000 clones, 95% of them singletons. The source material was thymocytes. Receptor source: a human donor. The conserved cysteine and the conserved F or W are not part of the CDR3 here. A D gene is named only where the DNA matches it firmly.

16 | TRBJ2-3 | . | TRBV4-3 | ASSPRGASLTLPDTQY
13 | TRBJ2-7 | . | TRBV6-5 | ASAQTRVRGYEQY
10 | TRBJ1-1 | . | TRBV6-5 | ASSYVGAWAF
11 | TRBJ2-3 | TRBD2 | TRBV6-1 | ASLAGETDTQY
15 | TRBJ2-5 | TRBD2 | TRBV6-1 | ASSDFTSGSTKETQY
10 | TRBJ1-1 | TRBD1 | TRBV29-1 | SVDRGPTEAF
13 | TRBJ1-1 | TRBD1 | TRBV28 | GERAATGLNTEAF
13 | TRBJ1-4 | . | TRBV28 | ASSLVGSDMEKLF
12 | TRBJ2-7 | TRBD1 | TRBV10-1 | ASSPDREFHEQY
15 | TRBJ2-1 | TRBD2 | TRBV6-4 | ASSDGRREGHFNEQF
17 | TRBJ2-7 | TRBD2 | TRBV7-9 | ASSSPGGLAGKGGFEQY
14 | TRBJ2-7 | TRBD2 | TRBV19 | ASSPPGTSGRREQY
16 | TRBJ1-5 | . | TRBV2 | ASSEAQEGDPSNQPQH
12 | TRBJ2-1 | . | TRBV9 | ASSPWQDDNEQF
10 | TRBJ2-1 | TRBD2 | TRBV18 | ASSRTRAEQF
13 | TRBJ1-5 | . | TRBV29-1 | SDRTPIISNQPQH
14 | TRBJ2-7 | . | TRBV28 | ASSPLGGSVFYEQY
8 | TRBJ2-5 | . | TRBV5-5 | ASSSETQY
13 | TRBJ2-5 | . | TRBV7-9 | ASSLGARWQETQY
16 | TRBJ2-6 | . | TRBV28 | ASRGRDRRRSGANVLT
15 | TRBJ2-6 | . | TRBV27 | ASMGKGLGSGANVLT
15 | TRBJ2-5 | . | TRBV28 | ASSHILGDILRETQY
12 | TRBJ2-7 | . | TRBV7-8 | ASSLFCWSYEQY